This T cell receptor beta chain was observed in a study of T-cell reconstitution after alpha-beta-depleted transplantation in children. Unique molecular identifiers were incorporated during preparation of the TCRbeta library. MiXCR, applied by TCRdb to the PCR reads, yields one record per CDR3 protein. In the table there are approximately 500,000 distinct CDR3 sequences, roughly 10% of which are singletons. The germline V gene has CDR1 SGHRS and CDR2 YFSETQ. Trimming removed 1 base from V and 1 base from J, with 8 bases in between. The CDR3 is 14 residues long. Ten or more counts support this clonotype.

The chain combines TRBV5-1 with TRBJ1-1, with no clear D. The sequencing here drew on PBMCs, taken before TCRalphabeta/CD19-depleted stem cell transplant. This TCR was recovered from a child aged 2 to 10 with inherited bone marrow failure, due to receive a stem cell transplant. As DNA, the CDR3 is TGCGCCAGCAGCTTGCTGGAACCGAACACTGAAGCTTTCTTT. This gives the protein CASSLLEPNTEAFF. The whole variable domain, remainder taken from reference TRBV5-1 and TRBJ1-1, is KAGVTQTPRYLIKTRGQQVTLSCSPISGHRSVSWYQQTPGQGLQFLFEYFSETQRNKGNFPGRFSGRQFSNSRSEMNVSTLELGDSALYLCASSLLEPNTEAFFGQGTRLTVV.